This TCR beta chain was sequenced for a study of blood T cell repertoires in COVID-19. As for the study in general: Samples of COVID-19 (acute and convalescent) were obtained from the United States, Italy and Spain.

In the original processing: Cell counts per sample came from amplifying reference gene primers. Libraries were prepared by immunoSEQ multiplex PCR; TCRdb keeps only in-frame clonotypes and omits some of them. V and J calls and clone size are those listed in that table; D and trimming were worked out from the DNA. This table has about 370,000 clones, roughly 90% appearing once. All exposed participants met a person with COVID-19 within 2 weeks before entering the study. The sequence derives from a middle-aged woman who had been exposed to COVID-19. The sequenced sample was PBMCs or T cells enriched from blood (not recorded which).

CDR3 sequence: CATSSRFGRTQETQYF. CDR3 bases: TGTGCCACCAGCAGCAGATTTGGACGGACACAAGAGACCCAGTACTTC. This rearrangement joins TRBV15 to TRBJ2-5; possibly TRBD1 for D (5 bases). CDR3 length: 16 amino acids. V was pared by 3 bases and J by 2 bases, with 16 bases between. Germline V lookup: CDR1 LNHNV, CDR2 YYDKDF (reference sequence). The full variable domain, with the rest looked up from reference TRBV15 and TRBJ2-5, is DAMVIQNPRYQVTQFGKPVTLSCSQTLNHNVMYWYQQKSSQAPKLLFHYYDKDFNNEADTPDNFQSRRPNTSFCFLDIRSPGLGDTAMYLCATSSRFGRTQETQYFGPGTRLLVL.